This TCR beta chain originates from a study of blood T cells in healthy people across ages (dated by TCRdb to between 2015 and 2016). Context from the whole study: In model experiments, template switching captured roughly one uniquely barcoded TCR beta cDNA molecule for every two T cells. The donors were split into four age groups: young (average about 16 years), middle-aged (about 40), aged (62) and long-lived (roughly 86). Using the same blood draw, the study looked at two additional independent replicas of 1 million unique cDNA reads for two donors, one aged 18 to 30 and the other aged 80 or older. To avoid experimental bias, donors of different ages were spread randomly across the sequencing lanes. Using deep sequencing normalized with unique cDNA molecular identifiers, the study measured how TCR beta repertoire diversity changes with age. The investigation overall reported the following: Estimates of total diversity based on one million sequenced T cells were considered lower bounds and underestimates. The CMV infection status of donors was not known, potentially confounding age-related changes in expanded clonotypes. There was a strong correlation between observed TCR beta diversity and the percentage of naive T cells measured by flow cytometry. Compared with the aged group, more naive CD4+ T cells, fewer expanded clones and increased TCR diversity were shown by the long-lived group, suggesting age selection. Observed TCR beta diversity per million T cells fell roughly linearly with age, and a significant reduction was already apparent by age around 40. Because profiling used bulk unsorted PBMCs, naive and antigen-experienced compartments could not be compared conclusively.

The donors were about 40 Caucasian individuals from Russia, aged 6 to 90 years, who were systemically healthy. Around 10 milliliters of peripheral blood were drawn from each donor into EDTA-treated Vacutainer tubes. Ficoll-Paque density-gradient centrifugation was used to isolate PBMCs, with at least 6 million per sample. Total RNA, at least 6 micrograms per sample, was extracted from PBMCs with Trizol reagent. For every donor, flow cytometry on a PBMC aliquot measured the percentage of naive CD45RAhigh/CD27high T cells. CDR1 ENHRY and CDR2 SYGVKD are derived from the germline V gene. Deletion took 2 bases off V and 4 bases off J, with a span of 12 bases between the germline ends. From cysteine to phenylalanine, the CDR3 is 15 amino acids long. The retained sequence is limited to the CDR3, 45 bases, with the frame set at the first base. The library was prepared using 5' RACE. The second PCR ran for roughly 7 to 12 cycles and used a J-beta primer mix along with a sample-barcoded 5' primer. Each TCR beta cDNA molecule received a unique molecular identifier from a template-switch 5' adaptor carrying 12 random nucleotides. At least 2.5 million CDR3-containing paired-end reads were obtained from each sample. All of the RNA was converted into first-strand cDNA using the Mint cDNA synthesis kit, with a TRBC-specific oligonucleotide serving as the primer. Following uracil-DNA glycosylase treatment, a first 18-cycle PCR with universal primers M1SS and BC2_uni_R was performed on all cDNA. Regarding the original processing steps: For normalization, 1 million high-quality reads, each with a distinct molecular identifier, were randomly selected from each sample. Instead of being binned into consensus sequences, reads with shared molecular identifiers were discarded. CDR3 identification, clonotype clustering and error correction used MiTCR with a Q25 quality threshold and the strictest error-elimination algorithm. Lower-bound total TCR beta diversity was estimated with a nonparametric unseen species model using Euler transformation. Clones were called with MiXCR by TCRdb after fastp trimmed the public reads at Q25, and only in-frame beta chains were retained. Rows are combined by CDR3 protein, so each entry shows the most common genes and DNA. Here the V and J calls rest on TCRdb's processing, not on the authors' analysis. Here the sample has approximately 2,000,000 distinct CDR3 sequences; about 39% occur a single time. The ten most abundant clones make up about 21% of the sample.

About this clonotype: What antigen it recognizes has not been identified. The sample holds no much larger clone one base away, and base qualities are not on file.

The specimen sequenced was blood. This clonotype was obtained from a human donor in good health. This chain is built from TRBV10-3 and TRBJ1-5, with TRBD1 tentatively as D gene (5 bases match). The CDR3 is CAISEEGRANQPQHF. The nucleotides are TGTGCCATCAGTGAGGAGGGCAGGGCTAATCAGCCCCAGCATTTT.